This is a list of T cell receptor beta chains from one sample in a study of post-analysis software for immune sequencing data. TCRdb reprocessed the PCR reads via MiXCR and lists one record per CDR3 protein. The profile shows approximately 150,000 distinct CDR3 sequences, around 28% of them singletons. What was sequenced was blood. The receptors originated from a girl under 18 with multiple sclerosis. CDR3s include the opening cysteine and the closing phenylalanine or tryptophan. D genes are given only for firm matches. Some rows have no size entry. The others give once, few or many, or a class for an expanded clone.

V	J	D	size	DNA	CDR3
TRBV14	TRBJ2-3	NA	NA	TGTGCCAGCAGCCAATATATAGCGGCCACGGGCACAGATACGCAGTATTTT	CASSQYIAATGTDTQYF
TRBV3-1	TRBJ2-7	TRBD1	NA	TGTGCCAGCAGCAACCCGGGACAGGGGTCCTACAAGCAGTACTTC	CASSNPGQGSYKQYF
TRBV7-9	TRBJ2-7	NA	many	TGTGCCAGCTCCTTATCCACTCCCGGGGTCTCCTACGAGCAGTACTTC	CASSLSTPGVSYEQYF
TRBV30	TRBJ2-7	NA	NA	TGTGCCTGGAGGGGGATAGGCAGCGAGCAGTACTTC	CAWRGIGSEQYF
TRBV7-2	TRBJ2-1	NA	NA	TGTGCCAGCAGGGAGCAGGTTGAGCAGTTCTTC	CASREQVEQFF
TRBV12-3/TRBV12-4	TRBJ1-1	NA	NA	TGTGCCAGCGGTACGGGGTTGACTGAAGCTTTCTTT	CASGTGLTEAFF
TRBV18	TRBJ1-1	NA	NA	TGTGCCAGCTCACCGGAGGGACACCTGAACACTGAAGCTTTCTTT	CASSPEGHLNTEAFF
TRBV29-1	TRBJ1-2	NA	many	TGCAGCGTTGTCAACCCCCCAGGGGGCTACACCTTC	CSVVNPPGGYTF
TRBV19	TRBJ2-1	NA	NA	TGTGCCAGTAGTAGCGGACCAGACAAGGTTGAGCAGTTCTTC	CASSSGPDKVEQFF
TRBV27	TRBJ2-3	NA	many	TGTGCCAGCAGTTCCAGGCCGAACACAGATACGCAGTATTTT	CASSSRPNTDTQYF
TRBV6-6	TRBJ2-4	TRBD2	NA	TGTGCCAGCGGAACAAGACCCCCGGGGGGAGACATTCAGTACTTC	CASGTRPPGGDIQYF
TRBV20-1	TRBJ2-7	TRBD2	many	TGCAGTGCTAGAGATTCTAGCGGGAGGTACGAGCAGTACTTC	CSARDSSGRYEQYF